This is a list of T cell receptor beta chains from one sample in a study of shared clonotypes between healthy human individuals. The protocol was immunoSEQ multiplex PCR, while the TCRdb copy is restricted to in-frame clones and leaves out a portion. Altogether roughly 2,300,000 clones are present, approximately 90% being singletons, with the ten largest covering 0.37%. Sequencing was performed on naive CD4+ T cells from PBMCs. These receptors all come from a young man in good health. Some clones in this sample may be carry-over from other donors' samples. CDR3s include the opening cysteine and the closing phenylalanine or tryptophan. D genes are given only for firm matches. Expanded clones get a size class; other rows say once, few or many, or leave the size out.

>TRBV27|TRBJ1-4|NA|NA
CASSLNGEEKLFF
TGTGCCAGCAGTTTAAACGGGGAGGAAAAACTGTTTTTT
>TRBV9|TRBJ2-7|NA|NA
CASSGSPTSFDEQYF
TGTGCCAGCAGCGGGTCCCCAACTAGTTTCGACGAGCAGTACTTC
>TRBV27|TRBJ1-5|NA|NA
CASSFKHSNQPQHF
TGTGCCAGCAGTTTCAAGCATAGCAATCAGCCCCAGCATTTT
>TRBV7-2|TRBJ2-3|TRBD2|NA
CASSLRGRGDFSTDTQYF
TGTGCCAGCAGCTTAAGAGGGAGGGGAGATTTTAGCACAGATACGCAGTATTTT
>TRBV5-1|TRBJ1-1|NA|NA
CASSLAGPGGLGNTEAFF
TGCGCCAGCAGCTTGGCCGGACCGGGAGGACTTGGGAACACTGAAGCTTTCTTT
>TRBV18|TRBJ1-4|NA|once
CASSPPSKDPNEKLFF
TGTGCCAGCTCACCACCAAGTAAGGACCCTAATGAAAAACTGTTTTTT
>TRBV14|TRBJ1-6|NA|NA
CASSQRPRGKNHSPLHF
TGTGCCAGCAGCCAAAGGCCCCGGGGCAAAAACCATTCACCCCTCCACTTT
>TRBV18|TRBJ1-1|NA|NA
CASSPPSQGWTEAFF
TGTGCCAGCTCACCACCGAGCCAGGGTTGGACTGAAGCTTTCTTT
>TRBV27|TRBJ2-7|NA|NA
CASSSGSKLEQYF
TGTGCCAGCAGTTCCGGGTCCAAACTCGAGCAGTACTTC
>TRBV7-8|TRBJ2-7|NA|NA
CASSLGGTLAYEQYF
TGTGCCAGCAGCTTAGGAGGGACCCTAGCCTACGAGCAGTACTTC
>TRBV19|TRBJ2-6|TRBD1|NA
CASSPGQGLSGANVLTF
TGTGCCAGTAGCCCGGGACAGGGGCTATCTGGGGCCAACGTCCTGACTTTC
>TRBV2|TRBJ1-3|NA|NA
CASSETHGSGNTIYF
TGTGCCAGCAGTGAAACCCATGGCAGTGGAAACACCATATATTTT
>TRBV11-2|TRBJ2-7|NA|NA
CASSQRESGTTYEQYF
TGTGCCAGCAGCCAACGCGAGAGCGGGACAACCTACGAGCAGTACTTC
>TRBV28|TRBJ2-1|NA|NA
CASSPPPIPGNEQFF
TGTGCCAGCAGTCCCCCGCCAATACCCGGCAATGAGCAGTTCTTC
>TRBV11-2|TRBJ1-5|NA|NA
CASSSTYGANQPQHF
TGTGCCAGCAGCTCGACCTACGGGGCGAATCAGCCCCAGCATTTT
>TRBV5-4|TRBJ2-7|TRBD2|once
CASSSGGTGTSGYEQYF
TGTGCCAGCAGCTCGGGGGGTACCGGGACTAGCGGGTACGAGCAGTACTTC
>TRBV6-4|TRBJ2-7|NA|NA
CASSPEEGYEQYF
TGTGCCAGCAGCCCCGAGGAAGGCTACGAGCAGTACTTC
>TRBV7-2|TRBJ2-7|NA|NA
CASSLSLARNEQYF
TGTGCCAGCAGCTTATCCTTAGCGAGGAACGAGCAGTACTTC
>TRBV10-2|TRBJ2-1|TRBD2|NA
CASSVGGTSVREQFF
TGCGCCAGCAGTGTGGGGGGGACTAGCGTACGAGAGCAGTTCTTC
>TRBV29-1|TRBJ2-7|TRBD1|NA
CSVKGAMAYEQYF
TGCAGCGTTAAGGGGGCGATGGCCTACGAGCAGTACTTC
>TRBV18|TRBJ1-4|NA|NA
CASSPPKGSLFF
TGTGCCAGCTCACCACCGAAAGGGTCACTGTTTTTT
>TRBV19|TRBJ1-5|TRBD1|NA
CASSWDSSRSNQPQHF
TGTGCCAGTAGTTGGGACAGCTCAAGGAGCAATCAGCCCCAGCATTTT
>TRBV4-1|TRBJ1-4|NA|NA
CASSQDLRLSLFF
TGCGCCAGCAGCCAAGATCTTCGATTAAGTCTGTTTTTT
>TRBV5-1|TRBJ2-7|NA|NA
CASSWGRETYEQYF
TGCGCCAGCAGCTGGGGCCGCGAGACCTACGAGCAGTACTTC
>TRBV5-4|TRBJ2-1|NA|NA
CASSLKDFSDEQFF
TGTGCCAGCAGCTTGAAGGACTTTTCCGATGAGCAGTTCTTC
>TRBV4-3|TRBJ2-7|TRBD2|NA
CARSGGQPIYEQYF
TGCGCCAGGAGCGGGGGGCAGCCAATCTACGAGCAGTACTTC
>TRBV5-4|TRBJ2-5|TRBD1|once
CASSLEVSRQGAGETQYF
TGTGCCAGCAGCTTGGAGGTGAGCCGGCAGGGGGCAGGAGAGACCCAGTACTTC
>TRBV7-9|TRBJ1-4|NA|NA
CASSPFSRIGGKLFF
TGTGCCAGCAGCCCGTTTTCTCGAATCGGGGGAAAACTGTTTTTT
>TRBV9|TRBJ2-5|NA|NA
CASSVDGRKSGETQYF
TGTGCCAGCAGCGTAGATGGTAGGAAATCCGGGGAGACCCAGTACTTC
>TRBV12-2|TRBJ1-5|NA|few
CASRLVWGGNQPQHF
TGTGCAAGTCGCTTAGTGTGGGGTGGCAATCAGCCCCAGCATTTT
>TRBV5-8|TRBJ1-2|NA|NA
CASSLARGRGYTF
TGTGCCAGCAGCTTGGCGCGGGGGAGGGGCTACACCTTC
>TRBV27|TRBJ1-1|NA|NA
CASRTLTDLNTEAFF
TGTGCCAGCAGAACATTGACAGATTTGAACACTGAAGCTTTCTTT
>TRBV28|TRBJ2-7|TRBD2|NA
CASRTGTGGYEQYF
TGTGCCAGCAGAACCGGGACGGGAGGCTACGAGCAGTACTTC
>TRBV5-1|TRBJ1-2|NA|NA
CASSLGGPLGYTF
TGCGCCAGCAGCTTGGGCGGACCCTTAGGCTACACCTTC
>TRBV28|TRBJ1-2|NA|NA
CASSLVAGNYGYTF
TGTGCCAGCAGTTTGGTGGCAGGGAACTATGGCTACACCTTC
>TRBV9|TRBJ1-2|TRBD1|NA
CASSGVRGQGNYGYTF
TGTGCCAGCAGCGGGGTCAGAGGACAGGGGAACTATGGCTACACCTTC
>TRBV18|TRBJ2-3|TRBD1|NA
CASSWDRGTDTQYF
TGTGCCAGCTCATGGGACAGGGGCACAGATACGCAGTATTTT
>TRBV16|TRBJ2-7|NA|NA
CASSQGGPEQYF
TGTGCCAGCAGCCAAGGGGGGCCCGAGCAGTACTTC
>TRBV7-3|TRBJ2-5|NA|NA
CASSITSTKQETQYF
TGTGCCAGCAGCATCACTAGCACCAAACAAGAGACCCAGTACTTC
>TRBV6-1|TRBJ1-1|NA|NA
CASSPVQMNTEAFF
TGTGCCAGCAGTCCCGTACAGATGAACACTGAAGCTTTCTTT
>TRBV9|TRBJ2-4|NA|NA
CASSVGPAKNIQYF
TGTGCCAGCAGCGTAGGTCCGGCCAAAAACATTCAGTACTTC
>TRBV5-4|TRBJ2-2|NA|NA
CASSLLGGSGELFF
TGTGCCAGCAGCTTACTGGGGGGCTCCGGGGAGCTGTTTTTT
>TRBV5-1|TRBJ2-6|NA|once
CASSGIRGANVLTF
TGCGCCAGCAGCGGAATTAGAGGGGCCAACGTCCTGACTTTC
>TRBV10-3|TRBJ1-3|NA|NA
CAISESTGNTIYF
TGTGCCATCAGTGAGTCGACAGGAAACACCATATATTTT
>TRBV5-4|TRBJ2-7|TRBD1|few
CASSLETGENEQYF
TGTGCCAGCAGCTTGGAGACAGGGGAGAACGAGCAGTACTTC
>TRBV7-2|TRBJ2-5|NA|NA
CASSFGGGGGETQYF
TGTGCCAGCAGCTTCGGTGGCGGAGGGGGGGAGACCCAGTACTTC
>TRBV29-1|TRBJ2-7|NA|NA
CSVEDGAYEQYF
TGCAGCGTTGAAGACGGAGCCTACGAGCAGTACTTC
>TRBV5-1|TRBJ2-3|NA|once
CASSLPADFRTDTQYF
TGCGCCAGCAGCCTTCCCGCGGACTTCCGCACAGATACGCAGTATTTT
>TRBV6-5|TRBJ1-2|NA|NA
CASSYSGVRGYTF
TGTGCCAGCAGTTACTCGGGGGTGCGGGGCTACACCTTC
>TRBV6-5|TRBJ2-3|NA|NA
CASRTTDTQYF
TGTGCCAGCAGGACCACAGATACGCAGTATTTT
>TRBV7-2|TRBJ1-1|NA|NA
CASSLGAGMNTEAFF
TGTGCCAGCAGCTTAGGGGCGGGGATGAACACTGAAGCTTTCTTT
>TRBV20-1|TRBJ2-3|NA|NA
CSATHTDTQYF
TGCAGTGCTACCCACACAGATACGCAGTATTTT
>TRBV19|TRBJ2-1|TRBD2|NA
CASSSQLAGGVGSEQFF
TGTGCCAGTAGTAGTCAATTAGCGGGAGGTGTGGGTAGTGAGCAGTTCTTC
>TRBV30|TRBJ1-6|TRBD1|NA
CAWRVGTDNSPLHF
TGTGCCTGGAGGGTTGGGACAGATAATTCACCCCTCCACTTT